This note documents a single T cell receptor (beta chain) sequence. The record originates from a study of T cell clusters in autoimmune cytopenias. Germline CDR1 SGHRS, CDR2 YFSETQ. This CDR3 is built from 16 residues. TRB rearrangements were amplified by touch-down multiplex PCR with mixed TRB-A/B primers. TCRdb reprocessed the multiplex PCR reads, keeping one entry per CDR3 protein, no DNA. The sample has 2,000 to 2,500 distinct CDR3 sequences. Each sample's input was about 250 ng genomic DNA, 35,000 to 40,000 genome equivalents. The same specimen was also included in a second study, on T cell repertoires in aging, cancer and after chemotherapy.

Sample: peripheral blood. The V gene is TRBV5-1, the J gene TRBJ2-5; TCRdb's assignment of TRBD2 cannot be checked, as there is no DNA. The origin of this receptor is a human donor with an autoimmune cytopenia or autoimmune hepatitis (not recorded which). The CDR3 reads CASSLTIAGGPETQYF. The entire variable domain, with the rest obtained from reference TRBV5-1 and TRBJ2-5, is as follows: KAGVTQTPRYLIKTRGQQVTLSCSPISGHRSVSWYQQTPGQGLQFLFEYFSETQRNKGNFPGRFSGRQFSNSRSEMNVSTLELGDSALYLCASSLTIAGGPETQYFGPGTRLLVL.